The 6 T cell receptor beta chains below all came from one sample that was sequenced in a study of shared clonotypes between healthy human individuals. Generated by immunoSEQ multiplex PCR, the TCRdb table keeps only in-frame clones and is missing some. Of 2 million to 3 million clones in the sample, around nine tenths were seen once. The sequencing input was naive CD4+ T cells sorted from blood. As for subset: CD45RA+ positively selected. The receptors here all came from a man between 18 and 29 years old in good health.

The chain uses TRBV7-9 and TRBJ2-7; D is ambiguous. Trimming left V 8 bases short and J 0 bases short, with 11 bases between. The CDR3 length is 13 residues. Germline lookup yields CDR1 SEHNR and CDR2 FQNEAQ (reference sequence). The CDR3 coding sequence is TGTGCCAGCGTTTCTACAGCCTCCTACGAGCAGTACTTC. Translation: CASVSTASYEQYF. Full variable domain (remainder filled in from reference TRBV7-9 and TRBJ2-7): DTGVSQNPRHKITKRGQNVTFRCDPISEHNRLYWYRQTLGQGPEFLTYFQNEAQLEKSRLLSDRFSAERPKGSFSTLEIQRTEQGDSAMYLCASVSTASYEQYFGPGTRLTVT.

The gene calls are TRBV27 and TRBJ1-5, with TRBD1 identical over 10 bases. Germline values: CDR1 MNHEY, CDR2 SMNVEV (reference sequence). The CDR3 sequence is 15 residues long. V was pared by 6 bases and J by 4 bases, with 6 bases of the junction left unmatched. The CDR3 protein is CASRVDRGINQPQHF. CDR3 in DNA: TGTGCCAGCAGGGTGGACAGGGGGATAAATCAGCCCCAGCATTTT.

V is TRBV6-1 and J is TRBJ1-1; D unresolved. CDR1 and CDR2 (germline): MNHNS, SASEGT. The CDR3 is 12 amino acids. V shed 5 bases and J shed 1 base, with 5 bases lying between them. In DNA, the CDR3 is TGTGCCAGCAGTAAGCAGAACACTGAAGCTTTCTTT. Translation gives CASSKQNTEAFF.

V is TRBV18 and J is TRBJ2-3, with D perhaps matching TRBD1 (6 bases). The CDR3 is made up of 15 amino acids. Germline assignment: CDR1 KGHSH and CDR2 LQKENI. V lost 4 bases, J lost 1 base, and 12 bases lay in between. The CDR3 nucleotides are TGTGCCAGCTCACAGGGGGAAGTCGGCACAGATACGCAGTATTTT. Amino acid sequence: CASSQGEVGTDTQYF.

Regarding this clone: The identical CDR3 is also encoded by other nucleotide sequences in the sample. The chain links TRBV5-1 to TRBJ2-2; D remains ambiguous. This CDR3 comprises 14 residues. Germline V gives CDR1 SGHRS, CDR2 YFSETQ. Trimming pared 1 base from V and 2 bases from J, leaving 6 bases between. The CDR3 DNA reads TGCGCCAGCAGCTTGCGGGCCAACACCGGGGAGCTGTTTTTT. Its translation: CASSLRANTGELFF.

The chain carries TRBV18 and TRBJ1-4, with D uncertain. Per germline, CDR1 KGHSH and CDR2 LQKENI. Trimming took 2 bases from V and 3 from J, leaving 7 bases between them. The CDR3 covers 14 residues. CDR3 amino acids: CASSPDASNEKLFF. The CDR3, as DNA: TGTGCCAGCTCACCAGACGCCTCTAATGAAAAACTGTTTTTT.